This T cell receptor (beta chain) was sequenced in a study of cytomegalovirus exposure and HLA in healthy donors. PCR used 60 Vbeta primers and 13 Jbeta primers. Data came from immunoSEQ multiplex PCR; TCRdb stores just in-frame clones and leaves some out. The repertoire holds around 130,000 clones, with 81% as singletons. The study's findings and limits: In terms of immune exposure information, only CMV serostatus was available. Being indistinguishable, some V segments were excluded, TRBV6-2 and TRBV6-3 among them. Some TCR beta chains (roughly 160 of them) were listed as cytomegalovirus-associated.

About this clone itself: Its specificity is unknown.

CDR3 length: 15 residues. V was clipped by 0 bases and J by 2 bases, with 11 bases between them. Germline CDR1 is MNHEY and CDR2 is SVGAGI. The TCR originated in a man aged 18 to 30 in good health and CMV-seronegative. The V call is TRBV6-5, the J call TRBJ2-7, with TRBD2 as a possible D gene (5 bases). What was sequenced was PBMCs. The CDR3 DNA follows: TGTGCCAGCAGTTACTCGAGGGATCATGCCTACGAGCAGTACTTC. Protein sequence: CASSYSRDHAYEQYF.